This TCR beta chain was retrieved from a study of T cells in women clearing cervical HPV infection. Turning to the study itself: Case blood drawn at lesion detection; control blood after infection cleared.

The method was immunoSEQ multiplex PCR; TCRdb's version includes in-frame clones alone and lacks a portion of them. Its table lists around 24,000 clones. Worth noting for this clone: The junction differs from germline at one of its ends, possibly a read error. The read ends 3 residues shy of where the CDR3 ends; the end is completed using the germline J gene.

HPV was found by MY09/MY11 PCR and dot-blot genotyping. The V gene's germline CDR1 is DFQATT and CDR2 SNEGSKA (reference sequence). CDR3 size: 14 residues. V usage is TRBV20-1 and J usage is TRBJ2-3; 8 bases agree with TRBD2. The clonotype originates from a woman aged 18-69 years with a cervical HPV16 infection that either progressed to CIN3+ or cleared (not recorded which). The specimen was blood buffy coat. The DNA read from the CDR3 is TGCAGTGCCAGAGCGGGGGATAGCACAGATACG. As protein: CSARAGDSTDT. The complete CDR3 sequence is CSARAGDSTDTQYF.